This T cell receptor beta chain was captured in a study of neurological immune-mediated disorders. Germline V gene sequence: CDR1 SQVTM, CDR2 ANQGSEA. The CDR3 is 13 residues long, counting both termini. TCRdb called the 5' RACE reads again in MiXCR, with one record for every CDR3 protein. The sample carries about 49,000 distinct CDR3 sequences, 10% recorded once. This clonotype has a single count. The limits of the CDR3 on the DNA are not certain, so only TCRdb's listed CDR3 is given. Described time point: longitudinal time-point 1 (baseline). This clonotype was sampled from a woman in her 40s in good health. The rearrangement joins TRBV29-1 to TRBJ1-2. The sample comprised PBMCs. The CDR3 here is CTVAAGINYGHTF.